The clone carrying this T cell receptor (beta chain) was found once. This sample is part of a study of blood T cell repertoires in COVID-19. The wider study: T cells, B-cell-depleted T cells, or PBMCs supplied cDNA or gDNA.

This CDR3 has 14 residues. The V gene lost 2 bases and the J gene lost 9 bases, with 14 bases spanning the gap. Germline loops: CDR1 SGHNT, CDR2 YYREEE (reference sequence). Original processing methods: From reference gene primer amplification, estimates of nucleated cell counts were derived. Generated by immunoSEQ multiplex PCR, the TCRdb table keeps only in-frame clones and is missing some. V and J calls and clone size are given by that table; D and trimming were obtained from the DNA. Among 300,000 to 350,000 clones listed, roughly 90% were seen once. Specimen: peripheral blood. This receptor was taken from a man between 18 and 29 years old with active or convalescent COVID-19. V is TRBV5-4 and J is TRBJ2-2; D remains ambiguous. CDR3 nucleotides: TGTGCCAGCAGCTTAGTGTCCGGCGGAAGGGAGCTGTTTTTT. The encoded protein is CASSLVSGGRELFF.